This is a list of T cell receptor beta chains from one sample in a study of cytomegalovirus exposure and HLA in healthy donors. Sequencing used immunoSEQ multiplex PCR; TCRdb keeps in-frame clones, though not all of them. The sample includes more than 100,000 clones, just over 65% of them seen just once. Sequenced material: PBMCs. The source of these receptors is a man in his late teens or twenties in good health and CMV-seronegative. The CDR3 runs from the conserved cysteine through the conserved F or W. D genes are given only for firm matches. Clone size is shown for a subset of rows, as once, few, many or a class of expanded clone.

j_call: TRBJ2-7; cdr3_length: 13; d_call: TRBD2; clone_size: NA; v_call: TRBV6-6; cdr3_aa: CASIMGGEREQYF; cdr3_nt: TGTGCCAGCATCATGGGGGGGGAGCGCGAGCAGTACTTC
j_call: TRBJ1-1; cdr3_length: 13; d_call: NA; clone_size: NA; v_call: TRBV6-5; cdr3_aa: CASSWGLNTEAFF; cdr3_nt: TGTGCCAGCAGTTGGGGCCTGAACACTGAAGCTTTCTTT
j_call: TRBJ2-1; cdr3_length: 18; d_call: NA; clone_size: few; v_call: TRBV27; cdr3_aa: CASSLSSWARVIAFGQFF; cdr3_nt: TGTGCCAGCAGTTTATCGAGTTGGGCCAGGGTTATTGCGTTTGGGCAGTTCTTC
j_call: TRBJ2-5; cdr3_length: 13; d_call: TRBD1; clone_size: once; v_call: TRBV2; cdr3_aa: CASSYYRGETQYF; cdr3_nt: TGTGCCAGCAGCTACTACAGGGGTGAGACCCAGTACTTC
j_call: TRBJ1-6; cdr3_length: 14; d_call: NA; clone_size: once; v_call: TRBV6-5; cdr3_aa: CASSAGRYNSPLHF; cdr3_nt: TGTGCCAGCAGTGCGGGACGTTATAATTCACCCCTCCACTTT
j_call: TRBJ2-2; cdr3_length: 17; d_call: TRBD2; clone_size: few; v_call: TRBV7-9; cdr3_aa: CASSALAGGANTGELFF; cdr3_nt: TGTGCCAGCAGCGCACTAGCGGGGGGGGCCAACACCGGGGAGCTGTTTTTT
j_call: TRBJ2-3; cdr3_length: 13; d_call: NA; clone_size: NA; v_call: TRBV21-1; cdr3_aa: CASLAGAGDTQYF; cdr3_nt: TGTGCCAGCCTAGCGGGGGCCGGAGATACGCAGTATTTT
j_call: TRBJ1-4; cdr3_length: 16; d_call: NA; clone_size: NA; v_call: TRBV5-1; cdr3_aa: CASSALGAATNEKLFF; cdr3_nt: TGCGCCAGCAGCGCGCTAGGGGCGGCTACTAATGAAAAACTGTTTTTT
j_call: TRBJ2-3; cdr3_length: 15; d_call: NA; clone_size: few; v_call: TRBV18; cdr3_aa: CASSPPLRGPYTQYF; cdr3_nt: TGTGCCAGCTCACCACCTCTGCGGGGGCCCTATACGCAGTATTTT
j_call: TRBJ1-4; cdr3_length: 15; d_call: NA; clone_size: NA; v_call: TRBV27; cdr3_aa: CTSSLFLAGNEKLFF; cdr3_nt: TGTACCAGCAGTTTATTCCTCGCAGGGAACGAAAAACTGTTTTTT
j_call: TRBJ1-6; cdr3_length: 14; d_call: NA; clone_size: NA; v_call: TRBV27; cdr3_aa: CASSFEGLTSRLHF; cdr3_nt: TGTGCCAGCAGTTTCGAGGGACTGACATCAAGGCTCCACTTT
j_call: TRBJ2-3; cdr3_length: 14; d_call: NA; clone_size: NA; v_call: TRBV29-1; cdr3_aa: CSADGETSTDTQYF; cdr3_nt: TGCAGCGCTGACGGAGAAACTAGCACAGATACGCAGTATTTT
j_call: TRBJ1-6; cdr3_length: 14; d_call: NA; clone_size: few; v_call: TRBV6-1; cdr3_aa: CASSGQIYNSPLHF; cdr3_nt: TGTGCCAGCAGCGGACAGATCTATAATTCACCCCTCCACTTT
j_call: TRBJ2-7; cdr3_length: 17; d_call: NA; clone_size: NA; v_call: TRBV6-1; cdr3_aa: CASSESLTSRSRREQYF; cdr3_nt: TGTGCCAGCAGTGAAAGTTTGACAAGCAGGTCCCGTAGAGAGCAGTACTTC
j_call: TRBJ2-7; cdr3_length: 15; d_call: NA; clone_size: few; v_call: TRBV10-1; cdr3_aa: CASSPGLLGPYEQYF; cdr3_nt: TGCGCCAGCAGCCCAGGGCTCCTTGGCCCCTACGAGCAGTACTTC
j_call: TRBJ2-5; cdr3_length: 15; d_call: TRBD2; clone_size: NA; v_call: TRBV7-8; cdr3_aa: CASSPTGGLGETQYF; cdr3_nt: TGTGCCAGCAGCCCGACCGGGGGGTTGGGGGAGACCCAGTACTTC
j_call: TRBJ1-2; cdr3_length: 13; d_call: NA; clone_size: NA; v_call: TRBV5-1; cdr3_aa: CASSDGSNYGYTF; cdr3_nt: TGCGCCAGCAGCGACGGGAGTAACTATGGCTACACCTTC
j_call: TRBJ2-2; cdr3_length: 15; d_call: NA; clone_size: NA; v_call: TRBV13; cdr3_aa: CASSLYGGAGGELFF; cdr3_nt: TGTGCCAGCAGCTTATATGGGGGGGCTGGCGGGGAGCTGTTTTTT
j_call: TRBJ2-3; cdr3_length: 14; d_call: TRBD2; clone_size: NA; v_call: TRBV4-2; cdr3_aa: CASNPTSGADTQYF; cdr3_nt: TGTGCCAGCAACCCGACTAGCGGGGCAGATACGCAGTATTTT
j_call: TRBJ2-1; cdr3_length: 15; d_call: TRBD2; clone_size: NA; v_call: TRBV7-2; cdr3_aa: CASSLQAGGPDEQFF; cdr3_nt: TGTGCCAGCAGCCTACAAGCGGGGGGGCCGGATGAGCAGTTCTTC
j_call: TRBJ1-1; cdr3_length: 13; d_call: TRBD1; clone_size: NA; v_call: TRBV30; cdr3_aa: CAWTGQPNTEAFF; cdr3_nt: TGTGCCTGGACGGGACAGCCTAACACTGAAGCTTTCTTT
j_call: TRBJ1-2; cdr3_length: 13; d_call: TRBD1; clone_size: NA; v_call: TRBV6-1; cdr3_aa: CASSLDRARGYTF; cdr3_nt: TGTGCCAGCAGCTTGGACAGGGCGCGTGGCTACACCTTC
j_call: TRBJ2-2; cdr3_length: 14; d_call: NA; clone_size: NA; v_call: TRBV28; cdr3_aa: CASSLLRNTGELFF; cdr3_nt: TGTGCCAGCAGTTTACTCCGGAACACCGGGGAGCTGTTTTTT
j_call: TRBJ1-1; cdr3_length: 14; d_call: NA; clone_size: NA; v_call: TRBV9; cdr3_aa: CASSVVRGNTEAFF; cdr3_nt: TGTGCCAGCAGCGTAGTTAGGGGGAACACTGAAGCTTTCTTT
j_call: TRBJ2-7; cdr3_length: 15; d_call: TRBD1; clone_size: few; v_call: TRBV7-8; cdr3_aa: CASSSFTGAPWEQYF; cdr3_nt: TGTGCCAGCAGCTCGTTTACAGGGGCCCCTTGGGAGCAGTACTTC
j_call: TRBJ2-7; cdr3_length: 18; d_call: NA; clone_size: NA; v_call: TRBV6-7; cdr3_aa: CASSYSNPIRVSPYEQYF; cdr3_nt: TGTGCCAGCAGTTACTCGAACCCGATTAGAGTCTCTCCCTACGAGCAGTACTTC
j_call: TRBJ2-7; cdr3_length: 14; d_call: TRBD2; clone_size: few; v_call: TRBV6-1; cdr3_aa: CASGISGMLYEQYF; cdr3_nt: TGTGCCAGCGGAATTAGCGGGATGTTATACGAGCAGTACTTC
j_call: TRBJ1-4; cdr3_length: 13; d_call: NA; clone_size: few; v_call: TRBV10-2; cdr3_aa: CASTRRLGDFLFF; cdr3_nt: TGCGCCAGCACACGTCGTCTAGGAGATTTCCTGTTTTTT
j_call: TRBJ2-1; cdr3_length: 12; d_call: TRBD2; clone_size: few; v_call: TRBV11-3; cdr3_aa: CASSLTSGEQFF; cdr3_nt: TGTGCCAGCAGCTTGACTAGCGGCGAGCAGTTCTTC
j_call: TRBJ2-1; cdr3_length: 19; d_call: TRBD2; clone_size: NA; v_call: TRBV30; cdr3_aa: CAWSVPSGRAWGIYNEQFF; cdr3_nt: TGTGCCTGGAGTGTACCTAGCGGGAGGGCCTGGGGAATCTACAATGAGCAGTTCTTC
j_call: TRBJ1-5; cdr3_length: 13; d_call: NA; clone_size: few; v_call: TRBV2; cdr3_aa: CASSTGSNQPQHF; cdr3_nt: TGTGCCAGCAGTACAGGGTCGAATCAGCCCCAGCATTTT
j_call: TRBJ1-3; cdr3_length: 15; d_call: NA; clone_size: NA; v_call: TRBV11-2; cdr3_aa: CASRDQGRTGNTIYF; cdr3_nt: TGTGCCAGCCGAGACCAGGGAAGAACTGGAAACACCATATATTTT
j_call: TRBJ1-4; cdr3_length: 14; d_call: NA; clone_size: NA; v_call: TRBV19; cdr3_aa: CASSLTAINEKLFF; cdr3_nt: TGTGCCAGTAGCCTGACAGCTATAAATGAAAAACTGTTTTTT
j_call: TRBJ2-1; cdr3_length: 14; d_call: NA; clone_size: NA; v_call: TRBV29-1; cdr3_aa: CSAREPGSYNEQFF; cdr3_nt: TGCAGCGCCAGGGAACCGGGCTCCTACAATGAGCAGTTCTTC
j_call: TRBJ1-2; cdr3_length: 12; d_call: NA; clone_size: NA; v_call: TRBV5-1; cdr3_aa: CASSLLNYGYTF; cdr3_nt: TGCGCCAGCAGCTTATTAAACTATGGCTACACCTTC
j_call: TRBJ2-7; cdr3_length: 14; d_call: TRBD2; clone_size: once; v_call: TRBV6-1; cdr3_aa: CASRLAGVSGEQYF; cdr3_nt: TGTGCCAGCAGACTAGCGGGAGTAAGTGGCGAGCAGTACTTC
j_call: TRBJ1-1; cdr3_length: 13; d_call: NA; clone_size: NA; v_call: TRBV7-3; cdr3_aa: CASSLTQNTEAFF; cdr3_nt: TGTGCCAGCAGCTTAACCCAAAACACTGAAGCTTTCTTT
j_call: TRBJ2-1; cdr3_length: 16; d_call: TRBD2; clone_size: few; v_call: TRBV27; cdr3_aa: CASSTLAGEGLNEQFF; cdr3_nt: TGTGCCAGCAGTACCCTAGCGGGAGAAGGACTGAATGAGCAGTTCTTC
j_call: TRBJ2-1; cdr3_length: 14; d_call: TRBD2; clone_size: few; v_call: TRBV5-6; cdr3_aa: CASSRRTSGGAWFF; cdr3_nt: TGTGCCAGCAGCCGCCGGACTAGCGGGGGGGCATGGTTCTTC
j_call: TRBJ2-7; cdr3_length: 15; d_call: NA; clone_size: NA; v_call: TRBV14; cdr3_aa: CASSQAEGWSYEQYF; cdr3_nt: TGTGCCAGCAGCCAAGCGGAGGGCTGGTCCTACGAGCAGTACTTC
j_call: TRBJ2-7; cdr3_length: 13; d_call: NA; clone_size: NA; v_call: TRBV5-6; cdr3_aa: CASSFKQAYEQYF; cdr3_nt: TGTGCCAGCAGCTTTAAACAGGCATACGAGCAGTACTTC
j_call: TRBJ1-3; cdr3_length: 16; d_call: NA; clone_size: few; v_call: TRBV6-6; cdr3_aa: CASSPVLQGAGNTIYF; cdr3_nt: TGTGCCAGCAGTCCCGTTTTACAGGGAGCTGGAAACACCATATATTTT
j_call: TRBJ1-5; cdr3_length: 14; d_call: NA; clone_size: few; v_call: TRBV2; cdr3_aa: CASSVGQGFQPQHF; cdr3_nt: TGTGCCAGCAGTGTGGGCCAGGGTTTTCAGCCCCAGCATTTT
j_call: TRBJ2-4; cdr3_length: 15; d_call: NA; clone_size: once; v_call: TRBV7-9; cdr3_aa: CASSPSEGLVDIQYF; cdr3_nt: TGTGCCAGCAGCCCTAGCGAGGGCCTTGTCGACATTCAGTACTTC
j_call: TRBJ2-5; cdr3_length: 13; d_call: NA; clone_size: NA; v_call: TRBV6-1; cdr3_aa: CASGRAGAETQYF; cdr3_nt: TGTGCCAGCGGCCGGGCAGGGGCAGAGACCCAGTACTTC
j_call: TRBJ2-1; cdr3_length: 14; d_call: NA; clone_size: NA; v_call: TRBV11-3; cdr3_aa: CASSLEATHNEQFF; cdr3_nt: TGTGCCAGCAGCTTAGAAGCCACCCACAATGAGCAGTTCTTC
j_call: TRBJ1-3; cdr3_length: 15; d_call: TRBD1; clone_size: NA; v_call: TRBV6-5; cdr3_aa: CASSAQGISGNTIYF; cdr3_nt: TGTGCCAGCAGTGCACAGGGGATATCTGGAAACACCATATATTTT
j_call: TRBJ2-1; cdr3_length: 19; d_call: TRBD1; clone_size: NA; v_call: TRBV5-1; cdr3_aa: CASSSTSKTGTGVYNEQFF; cdr3_nt: TGCGCCAGCAGCTCCACGTCTAAAACCGGGACAGGAGTTTACAATGAGCAGTTCTTC
j_call: TRBJ1-1; cdr3_length: 13; d_call: TRBD1; clone_size: few; v_call: TRBV6-1; cdr3_aa: CASTLTGELTSFF; cdr3_nt: TGTGCCAGCACCTTGACAGGGGAACTCACCTCTTTCTTT
j_call: TRBJ2-7; cdr3_length: 13; d_call: TRBD2; clone_size: NA; v_call: TRBV27; cdr3_aa: CASSASGPWEQYF; cdr3_nt: TGTGCCAGCAGCGCTAGCGGGCCCTGGGAGCAGTACTTC
j_call: TRBJ2-2; cdr3_length: 15; d_call: NA; clone_size: NA; v_call: TRBV28; cdr3_aa: CASSFGTLNTGELFF; cdr3_nt: TGTGCCAGCAGTTTCGGGACATTGAACACCGGGGAGCTGTTTTTT
j_call: TRBJ1-5; cdr3_length: 15; d_call: TRBD1; clone_size: NA; v_call: TRBV27; cdr3_aa: CASSLNRGANQPQHF; cdr3_nt: TGTGCCAGCAGTCTGAACAGGGGAGCTAATCAGCCCCAGCATTTT
j_call: TRBJ2-7; cdr3_length: 14; d_call: TRBD2; clone_size: NA; v_call: TRBV28; cdr3_aa: CASSLAGGVIEQYF; cdr3_nt: TGTGCCAGCAGTTTGGCCGGGGGGGTCATCGAGCAGTACTTC